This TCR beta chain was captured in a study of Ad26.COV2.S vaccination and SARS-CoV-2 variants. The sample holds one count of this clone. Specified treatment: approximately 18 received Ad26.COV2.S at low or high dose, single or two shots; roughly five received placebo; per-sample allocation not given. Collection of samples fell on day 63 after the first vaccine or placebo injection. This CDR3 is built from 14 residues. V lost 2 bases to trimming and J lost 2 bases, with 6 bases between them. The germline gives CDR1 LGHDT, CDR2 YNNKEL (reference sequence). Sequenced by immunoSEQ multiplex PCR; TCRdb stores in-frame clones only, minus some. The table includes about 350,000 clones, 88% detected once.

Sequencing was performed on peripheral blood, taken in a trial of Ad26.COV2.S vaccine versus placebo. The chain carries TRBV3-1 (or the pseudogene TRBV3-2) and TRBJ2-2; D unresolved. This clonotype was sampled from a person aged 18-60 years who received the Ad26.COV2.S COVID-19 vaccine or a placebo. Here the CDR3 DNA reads TGTGCCAGCAGCCAACTCACAAACACCGGGGAGCTGTTTTTT. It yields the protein CASSQLTNTGELFF.